The clone carrying this T cell receptor (beta chain) showed up just a few times. CDR1 and CDR2 (germline): SEHNR, FQNEAQ (reference sequence). This CDR3 has 15 amino acids. The germline V and J ends were trimmed by 5 bases and 4 bases, with 16 bases remaining between them. The second PCR ran roughly 7 to 11 cycles with a sample-barcoded 5' primer and J-beta primers. Any given sample supplied a minimum of 2.5 million CDR3-containing paired-end reads. TCRdb reprocessed the 5' RACE reads with MiXCR, giving one entry per CDR3 protein. The table lists around 1.5 million distinct CDR3 sequences, 59% of them singletons. The data derive from a study of blood T cells in healthy people across ages. Across the whole study: Per every two T cells, about one barcoded beta molecule was captured by template switching.

PBMCs numbering at least 6.5 million were isolated per sample. The receptor was derived from a man younger than 35 in good health. The chain couples TRBV7-9 to TRBJ2-3, with D tentatively TRBD1 (6 bases). Sequenced input: blood. The CDR3 region has the DNA TGTGCCAGCAGCCAACAGGGAAGGATTGCAGATACGCAGTATTTT. It is translated as CASSQQGRIADTQYF.